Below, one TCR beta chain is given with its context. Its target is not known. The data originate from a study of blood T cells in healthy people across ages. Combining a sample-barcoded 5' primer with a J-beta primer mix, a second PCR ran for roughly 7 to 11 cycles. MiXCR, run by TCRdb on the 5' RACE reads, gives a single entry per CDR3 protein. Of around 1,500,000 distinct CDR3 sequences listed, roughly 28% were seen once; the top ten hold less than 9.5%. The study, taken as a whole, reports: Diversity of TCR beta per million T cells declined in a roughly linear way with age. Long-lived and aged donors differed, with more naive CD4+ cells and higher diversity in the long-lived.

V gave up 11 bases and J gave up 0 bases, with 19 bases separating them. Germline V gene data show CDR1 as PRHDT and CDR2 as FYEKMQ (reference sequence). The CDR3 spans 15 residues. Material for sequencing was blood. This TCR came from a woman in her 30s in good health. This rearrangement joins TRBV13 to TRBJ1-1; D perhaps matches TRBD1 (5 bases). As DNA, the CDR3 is TGTGCCGGCCGGAGGGGACTGACCTTGAACACTGAAGCTTTCTTT. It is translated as CAGRRGLTLNTEAFF.